The 2 T cell receptor beta chains reported below all come from one sample, sequenced in a study of tumor-infiltrating lymphocytes in primary liver carcinoma. Investigators took RNA and DNA out together from roughly 21-30 mg of unsorted bulk tissue. TCR beta cDNA was prepared out of roughly 520 ng total RNA by means of a constant-region primer. Generation of the TCR beta libraries relied on three nested multiplex PCR rounds using slightly modified ARM-PCR. Amplification in the first two PCR rounds was performed using TRBV1-TRBV30 forward primers and a C-beta reverse primer for 9 to 11 cycles each. Using its own MiXCR run on the multiplex PCR reads, TCRdb lists one record per CDR3 protein. The sample yields about 120,000 distinct CDR3 sequences, around two thirds seen once. The specimen sequenced was tumor-adjacent normal liver tissue. The receptors here all came from a woman aged 55-70 years with primary liver carcinoma and hepatitis B virus infection.

A note on this clonotype: Being one base from a much bigger clone, this may be a read error. The CDR3 bases are TGTGCCAGCAGCCGCGTAGGTCATTGGTCCCTTGACGGTGATGAGCAGTTCTTC. This gives the protein CASSRVGHWSLDGDEQFF. The V and J genes are TRBV28 and TRBJ2-1; D gene uncertain. The CDR3 contains 18 residues. V was pared by 6 bases and J by 8 bases, with 29 bases between. Germline values: CDR1 MDHEN, CDR2 SYDVKM.

About this clonotype: The junction and the germline gene differ at one end; a read error may be behind it. This chain joins TRBV29-1 and TRBJ2-7; TRBD2 might be the D (6 bases). The CDR3 consists of 11 residues. Looked up from germline, CDR1 is SQVTM and CDR2 is ANQGSEA. The CDR3 sequence: CTVGTPYEQCF. The CDR3 nucleotides are TGCACCGTCGGGACTCCTTACGAGCAGTGCTTC.